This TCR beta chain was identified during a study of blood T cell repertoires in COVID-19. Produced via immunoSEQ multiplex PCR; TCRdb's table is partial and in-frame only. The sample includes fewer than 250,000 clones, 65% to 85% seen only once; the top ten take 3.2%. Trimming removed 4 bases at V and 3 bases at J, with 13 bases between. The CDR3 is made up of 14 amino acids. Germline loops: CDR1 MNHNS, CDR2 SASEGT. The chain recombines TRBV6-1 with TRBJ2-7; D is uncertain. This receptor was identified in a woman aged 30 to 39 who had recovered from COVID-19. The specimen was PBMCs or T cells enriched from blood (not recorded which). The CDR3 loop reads CASSVAYPFYEQYF. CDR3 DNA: TGTGCCAGCAGTGTAGCCTATCCATTCTACGAGCAGTACTTC.